The 26 T cell receptor beta chains below come from one sample, sequenced in a study of T cell changes during pregnancy in multiple sclerosis. This table comes from immunoSEQ multiplex PCR, and its TCRdb copy is limited to in-frame clones, with some not included. The sample carries tens of thousands of clones, approximately 90% recorded once. This sample comprised CD4+ T cells from peripheral blood mononuclear cells, obtained in the third trimester of pregnancy. These receptors came from a female donor with multiple sclerosis, enrolled in a pregnancy study.

This chain connects TRBV5-1 to TRBJ1-6; no firm D call. Between the trimmed V and J ends, which lost 0 bases and 10 bases, there was a span of 11 bases. The CDR3 spans 14 residues. Germline CDR1 and CDR2: SGHRS and YFSETQ. The CDR3 sequence: CASSLGGAQSPLHF. The CDR3 nucleotides read TGCGCCAGCAGCTTGGGGGGAGCACAGTCACCCCTCCACTTT.

This clone was seen only once. The chain couples TRBV30 to TRBJ1-6; no clear D gene. CDR1 is GTSNPN and CDR2 is SVGIG in the germline V gene (reference sequence). The V and J ends lost 7 bases and 7 bases respectively, with 2 bases between them. The CDR3 runs 9 residues. The CDR3 DNA is TGTGCCTCAAATTCACCCCTCCACTTT. Its protein is CASNSPLHF.

This sequence joins TRBV20-1 and TRBJ1-2; D is ambiguous. This CDR3 region has 11 residues. Trimming took off 5 bases at V and 2 bases at J, with 6 bases between the two ends. The germline CDR1 and CDR2 sequences are DFQATT and SNEGSKA (reference sequence). This CDR3 is CSAAVNYGYTF. DNA for the CDR3: TGCAGTGCTGCGGTCAACTATGGCTACACCTTC.

This rearrangement joins TRBV5-6 to TRBJ1-5; D may be TRBD1 (5 bases). The germline CDR1 and CDR2 sequences are SGHDT and YYEEEE. This CDR3 spans 13 amino acids. V gave up 4 bases and J gave up 11 bases, with 16 bases separating them. The CDR3 sequence: CASSRAPIRAQHF. In DNA form, the CDR3 reads TGTGCCAGCAGCCGGGCCCCCATCAGGGCCCAGCATTTT.

The rearrangement uses TRBV29-1 and TRBJ2-5; 14 nucleotides line up with TRBD2. Germline V gene data show CDR1 as SQVTM and CDR2 as ANQGSEA. Trimming cost V 6 bases and J 6 bases; bases outside gene matches: 3. The CDR3 is made up of 13 amino acids. For the CDR3, the DNA is TGCAGCGTCGGGACTAGCGGGAGACAGACCCAGTACTTC. The encoded protein is CSVGTSGRQTQYF.

The gene calls are TRBV28 and TRBJ2-7, with a weak D call TRBD1 (6 bases). Germline V lookup: CDR1 MDHEN, CDR2 SYDVKM. Trimming removed 5 bases from V and 0 bases from J, with 14 bases in between. The CDR3 spans 15 residues. The CDR3 region is CASSPSGTRSYEQYF. CDR3 sequence (DNA): TGTGCCAGCAGTCCTTCCGGGACACGCTCCTACGAGCAGTACTTC.

This clone was detected only once. J is TRBJ1-4 and V is TRBV27; D not resolved. Germline CDR1 MNHEY, CDR2 SMNVEV (reference sequence). The CDR3 spans 12 residues. V lost 8 bases and J 7 bases, leaving 11 bases between the germline ends. The CDR3 DNA follows: TGTGCCAGCTGCCAAAGAGGTGAAAAACTGTTTTTT. As protein: CASCQRGEKLFF.

CDR3 sequence reads: CASSFGTRWDRGLAGQPQHF. The CDR3 DNA reads TGTGCCAGCAGCTTTGGTACGCGATGGGACAGGGGACTAGCGGGGCAGCCCCAGCATTTT. The rearrangement uses TRBV7-8 and TRBJ1-5; 10 bases are shared with TRBD1. Germline V gene lookup returns CDR1 SGHVS and CDR2 FQNEAQ. The CDR3 totals 20 residues. V gave up 3 bases and J gave up 7 bases; unmatched junction bases: 21.

V usage is TRBV19 and J usage is TRBJ2-3; 7 bases align to TRBD2. Germline CDR1 is LNHDA and CDR2 is SQIVND (reference sequence). The CDR3 covers 16 residues. Unmatched junction bases numbered 15, after V lost 7 bases and J lost 5 bases. CDR3 residues: CASTSNLREGRDTQYF. The DNA of the CDR3 is TGTGCCAGTACCTCCAACCTCAGGGAGGGAAGAGATACGCAGTATTTT.

The rearrangement uses TRBV6-5 and TRBJ1-1, with D tentatively TRBD1 (5 bases). Trimming removed 8 bases from V and 4 bases from J, with 14 bases in between. The CDR3 consists of 13 residues. Germline V lookup: CDR1 MNHEY, CDR2 SVGAGI. The CDR3 coding sequence is TGTGCCAGCGCCAGGGCCGGACCCACTGAAGCTTTCTTT. It is translated as CASARAGPTEAFF.

The chain couples TRBV7-9 to TRBJ2-7; 8 bases are shared with TRBD2. The CDR3 totals 15 residues. In germline, CDR1 is SEHNR, CDR2 FQNEAQ (reference sequence). V trimming: 3 bases; J trimming: 5 bases; junction bases outside the gene matches: 9. CDR3 bases: TGTGCCAGCAGCTTGGGAGCGGGAGTTTCCCACGAGCAGTACTTC. Protein sequence: CASSLGAGVSHEQYF.

This clone was seen only once. The chain combines TRBV18 with TRBJ1-5, with D possibly TRBD1 on 6 matching bases. The CDR3 totals 14 residues. V was clipped by 3 bases and J by 4 bases, with 10 bases between them. Germline lookup yields CDR1 KGHSH and CDR2 LQKENI. CDR3 sequence (DNA): TGTGCCAGCTCACCCCAGGGGTTAAATCAGCCCCAGCATTTT. This codes for CASSPQGLNQPQHF.

This clone has just a few counts. The chain couples TRBV27 to TRBJ1-5; 9 bases line up with TRBD1. The CDR3 covers 15 residues. Per germline, CDR1 MNHEY and CDR2 SMNVEV (reference sequence). The J segment lost 1 base and the V segment lost 4 bases, leaving 2 bases of the junction unmatched. CDR3 residues: CASSWTGDSNQPQHF. The CDR3 DNA reads as TGTGCCAGCAGTTGGACAGGGGACAGCAATCAGCCCCAGCATTTT.

DNA for the CDR3: TGTGCCAGTAGTATAGCAGGGCCCGCTAACTATGGCTACACCTTC. Encoded protein: CASSIAGPANYGYTF. V gene TRBV19 combines with J gene TRBJ1-2; TRBD1 is a possible D gene (5 bases). CDR1 is LNHDA, CDR2 SQIVND, per germline (reference sequence). This CDR3 contains 15 residues. V lost 1 base to trimming and J lost 0 bases, with 9 bases between them.

The CDR3 nucleotides read TGTGCCAGCAGCGCAGGAAATTACGAGACTATAAACTATGGCTACACCTTC. It translates to CASSAGNYETINYGYTF. The chain couples TRBV7-9 to TRBJ1-2; D not certain. V lost 5 bases and J 2 bases, leaving 21 bases between the germline ends. Germline V gene sequence: CDR1 SEHNR, CDR2 FQNEAQ (reference sequence). This CDR3 spans 17 amino acids.

V usage is TRBV6-1 and J usage is TRBJ2-2; no firm D call. Trimming took 8 bases from V and 6 from J, leaving 7 bases between them. The CDR3 has 11 residues. Per the germline V gene, CDR1 is MNHNS and CDR2 is SASEGT. The DNA of the CDR3 is TGTGCCAGCGAGGCCGCCGGGGAGCTGTTTTTT. This gives the protein CASEAAGELFF.

The chain joins TRBV18 to TRBJ2-7; 8 positions agree with TRBD2. CDR3 length: 16 amino acids. Germline CDR1 reads KGHSH; CDR2 reads LQKENI. The V and J ends lost 4 bases and 6 bases, in that order; junction bases with no gene match: 14. The CDR3 sequence is CASSRQPSGTSGEQYF. Written as DNA, the CDR3 is TGTGCCAGCTCACGCCAACCTTCCGGGACTAGTGGCGAGCAGTACTTC.

The gene calls are TRBV5-1 and TRBJ1-2; no reliable D call. Trimming took 3 bases from V and 2 from J, leaving 23 bases between them. The CDR3 is made up of 18 amino acids. The germline gives CDR1 SGHRS, CDR2 YFSETQ. The CDR3 region is CASSSFPRGSGRNYGYTF. CDR3 sequence (DNA): TGCGCCAGCAGCTCTTTCCCGCGGGGTTCGGGCCGCAACTATGGCTACACCTTC.

In its sample, this clone was seen a few times. The rearrangement links TRBV5-6 to TRBJ2-4; 7 bases align to TRBD1. CDR1 and CDR2 from the germline V gene are SGHDT and YYEEEE. Unmatched junction bases numbered 3, after V lost 1 base and J lost 2 bases. CDR3 length: 15 residues. The CDR3 nucleotides read TGTGCCAGCAGCTTGCAGGGGGAGACCAAAAACATTCAGTACTTC. This encodes CASSLQGETKNIQYF.

The rearrangement links TRBV5-1 to TRBJ1-2; D call uncertain. CDR3 size: 13 residues. With 0 bases removed from V and 8 bases from J, the gap between germline ends came to 11 bases. CDR1 and CDR2 from the germline V gene are SGHRS and YFSETQ. CDR3 in amino acids: CASSLEPNGGYTF. The DNA for the CDR3 is TGCGCCAGCAGCTTGGAGCCCAACGGGGGCTACACCTTC.

This clone was seen only once. The CDR3: CAWSNAGDTQYF. DNA of the CDR3: TGTGCCTGGAGTAATGCGGGGGATACGCAGTATTTT. The V call is TRBV30, the J call TRBJ2-3; D is perhaps TRBD2 (6 bases). V was trimmed by 2 bases and J by 6 bases, leaving 9 bases between them. Per the germline V gene, CDR1 is GTSNPN and CDR2 is SVGIG (reference sequence). The CDR3 has 12 amino acids.

This chain's CDR3 is CASSRGRGLDTEAFF. The CDR3 DNA is TGTGCCAGTAGTAGGGGGAGGGGTTTGGACACTGAAGCTTTCTTT. The V call is TRBV19, the J call TRBJ1-1, with D possibly being TRBD1 (5 bases). Trimming left V 4 bases short and J 3 bases short, with 15 bases between. Germline CDR1 reads LNHDA; CDR2 reads SQIVND (reference sequence). This CDR3 has 15 amino acids.

The CDR3 here is CASSVRPDTEAFF. CDR3 sequence (DNA): TGTGCCAGCAGTGTCCGTCCGGACACTGAAGCTTTCTTT. V usage is TRBV2 and J usage is TRBJ1-1; D remains unclear. Germline assignment: CDR1 SNHLY and CDR2 FYNNEI. The CDR3 spans 13 residues. Trimming left V 4 bases short and J 3 bases short, with 9 bases between.

V is TRBV11-3 and J is TRBJ2-2; the D gene is possibly TRBD1 (5 bases). Germline V gene lookup returns CDR1 SGHNT and CDR2 YENEEA. The V and J ends lost 5 bases and 0 bases respectively, with 10 bases between them. This CDR3 has 15 amino acids. This CDR3 reads CASSHGQPNTGELFF. The CDR3 nucleotides read TGTGCCAGCAGCCACGGACAACCGAACACCGGGGAGCTGTTTTTT.

The chain joins TRBV18 to TRBJ1-1, with D possibly TRBD1 on 5 matching bases. The CDR3 loop spans 14 amino acids. The V gene lost 5 bases and the J gene lost 0 bases, with 10 bases spanning the gap. Per germline, CDR1 KGHSH and CDR2 LQKENI. The CDR3: CASSTDRMNTEAFF. The CDR3 nucleotides read TGTGCCAGCTCAACCGACAGAATGAACACTGAAGCTTTCTTT.

The V call is TRBV2, the J call TRBJ2-3, with D possibly being TRBD2 (7 bases). Germline lookup yields CDR1 SNHLY and CDR2 FYNNEI. This CDR3 has 14 residues. Trimming removed 11 bases at V and 8 bases at J, with 23 bases between. The CDR3 region is CAGSGGPNGGTQYF. Written as DNA, the CDR3 is TGTGCCGGATCCGGGGGGCCGAACGGGGGTACGCAGTATTTT. The full variable domain, with the rest looked up from reference TRBV2 and TRBJ2-3, is EPEVTQTPSHQVTQMGQEVILRCVPISNHLYFYWYRQILGQKVEFLVSFYNNEISEKSEIFDDQFSVERPDGSNFTLKIRSTKLEDSAMYFCAGSGGPNGGTQYFGPGTRLTVL.